In its sample, the clone carrying this T cell receptor (beta chain) was seen a few times. This sample was taken from a study of CD8+CD57+ T cells in acquired aplastic anemia. Germline values: CDR1 DFQATT, CDR2 SNEGSKA (reference sequence). CDR3 length: 16 residues. With 4 bases clipped from V and 4 bases from J, the junction kept 14 bases outside the gene matches. Investigators profiled TCR beta VDJ and CDR3 from genomic DNA template. A single record per CDR3 protein comes from TCRdb applying MiXCR to the reads. The sample has fewer than 150,000 distinct CDR3 sequences, 48% seen once. The clonotype was recovered from a human donor in good health, serving as a control. The gene calls are TRBV20-1 and TRBJ2-5; 8 bases fit TRBD2. Sequencing used sorted CD4+, CD8+, or CD8+CD57+ T cells (not recorded which) from PBMCs. The CDR3, as DNA: TGCAGTGCTACTCCGATGGCCGGGGGGGCCGGAGAGACCCAGTACTTC. Residues: CSATPMAGGAGETQYF.